A single sample is the source of the 6 T cell receptor beta chains below, sequenced in a study of blood T cell repertoires in COVID-19. The table came from immunoSEQ multiplex PCR; TCRdb's copy has only in-frame clones and leaves some out. The sample yields roughly 350,000 clones, roughly nine tenths seen once. Input material: PBMCs or T cells enriched from blood (not recorded which). All receptors come from a woman in her twenties or thirties who had recovered from COVID-19.

The chain links TRBV7-2 to TRBJ1-2, with D unclear. Trimming removed 5 bases at V and 5 bases at J, with 21 bases between. CDR3 length equals 16 residues. Germline lookup yields CDR1 SGHTA and CDR2 FQGNSA. The CDR3 DNA follows: TGTGCCAGCAGCCCCACCAGAGGGTCTTATAAGTATGGCTACACCTTC. Its protein product is CASSPTRGSYKYGYTF.

The genes are TRBV5-1 and TRBJ1-2; 7 nucleotides match TRBD1. Germline loops: CDR1 SGHRS, CDR2 YFSETQ. Losses at the gene ends were 9 bases for V and 4 bases for J; bases not matched to a gene: 6. This CDR3 is built from 12 residues. CDR3 coding DNA: TGCGCCACCGAAGGACAGGCCTATGGCTACACCTTC. As protein: CATEGQAYGYTF.

This sequence joins TRBV6-2 or TRBV6-3 and TRBJ1-1; 10 bases align to TRBD1. V dropped 6 bases and J dropped 11; count of bases not matched to a gene: 15. The CDR3 totals 15 residues. The germline gives CDR1 MNHEY, CDR2 SVGEGT. The CDR3 loop reads CASSLSGQGLHGAFF. The CDR3 DNA is TGTGCCAGCAGCCTCTCGGGACAGGGGCTTCATGGGGCTTTCTTT.

J is TRBJ2-7 and V is TRBV7-9, with TRBD1 matching 9 bases. Germline V gene data show CDR1 as SEHNR and CDR2 as FQNEAQ (reference sequence). Trimming at V came to 10 bases and at J to 4 bases, leaving 14 bases not matched to a gene. The CDR3 runs to 15 residues. The CDR3 DNA is TGTGCCACCTCTCCCCCACAGGGGGCGCGATACGAGCAGTACTTC. Translating gives CATSPPQGARYEQYF.

V and J are TRBV5-5 and TRBJ2-7; 13 bases are shared with TRBD2. The CDR3 runs 15 residues. Germline V CDR1 and CDR2: SGHKS, YYEKEE (reference sequence). The V and J ends lost 4 bases and 3 bases, in that order; junction bases with no gene match: 4. In nucleotides, the CDR3 is TGTGCCAGCAGCCAGGGACTAGCGGGGCTCTACGAGCAGTACTTC. This gives the protein CASSQGLAGLYEQYF.

The CDR3 DNA reads TGTGCCAGCAGCTTACAGGGCCCGGACAATGAGCAGTTCTTC. Amino acids: CASSLQGPDNEQFF. The chain couples TRBV7-3 to TRBJ2-1; D possibly corresponds to TRBD1 (5 bases). There are 14 residues in the CDR3. Germline CDR1 reads SGHTA; CDR2 reads FQGTGA. Between the trimmed V and J ends, which lost 2 bases and 5 bases, there was a span of 10 bases. The full variable domain, with the rest looked up from reference TRBV7-3 and TRBJ2-1, is GAGVSQTPSNKVTEKGKYVELRCDPISGHTALYWYRQSLGQGPEFLIYFQGTGAADDSGLPNDRFFAVRPEGSVSTLKIQRTERGDSAVYLCASSLQGPDNEQFFGPGTRLTVL.